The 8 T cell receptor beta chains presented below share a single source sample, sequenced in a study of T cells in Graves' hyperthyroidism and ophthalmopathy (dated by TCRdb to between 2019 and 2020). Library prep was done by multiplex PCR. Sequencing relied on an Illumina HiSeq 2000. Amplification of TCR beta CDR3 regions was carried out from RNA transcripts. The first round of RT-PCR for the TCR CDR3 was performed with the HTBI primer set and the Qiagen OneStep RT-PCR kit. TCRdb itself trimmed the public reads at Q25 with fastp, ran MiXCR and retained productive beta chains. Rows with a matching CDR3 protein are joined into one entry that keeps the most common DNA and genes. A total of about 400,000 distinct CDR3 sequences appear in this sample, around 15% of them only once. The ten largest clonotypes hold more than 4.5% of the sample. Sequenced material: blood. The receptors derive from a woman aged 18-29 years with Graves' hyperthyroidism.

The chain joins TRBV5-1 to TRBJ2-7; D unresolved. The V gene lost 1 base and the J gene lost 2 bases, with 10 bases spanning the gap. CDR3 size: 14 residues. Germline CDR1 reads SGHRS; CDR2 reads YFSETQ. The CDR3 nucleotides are TGCGCCAGCAGCTTGCTAGACATTACCTACGAGCAGTACTTC. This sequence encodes CASSLLDITYEQYF. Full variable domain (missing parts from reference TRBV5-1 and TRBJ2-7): KAGVTQTPRYLIKTRGQQVTLSCSPISGHRSVSWYQQTPGQGLQFLFEYFSETQRNKGNFPGRFSGRQFSNSRSEMNVSTLELGDSALYLCASSLLDITYEQYFGPGTRLTVT.

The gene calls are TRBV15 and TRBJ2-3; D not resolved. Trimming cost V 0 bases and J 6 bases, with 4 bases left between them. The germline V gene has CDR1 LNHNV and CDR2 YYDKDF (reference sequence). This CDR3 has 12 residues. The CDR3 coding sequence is TGTGCCACCAGCAGAGATCTGGATACGCAGTATTTT. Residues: CATSRDLDTQYF.

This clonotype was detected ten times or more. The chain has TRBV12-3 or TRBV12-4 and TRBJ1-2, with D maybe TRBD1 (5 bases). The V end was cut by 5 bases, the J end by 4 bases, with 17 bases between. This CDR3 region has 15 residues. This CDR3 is CASSPRGGYGYGYTF. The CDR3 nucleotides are TGTGCCAGCAGTCCCCGCGGGGGGTACGGCTATGGCTACACCTTC.

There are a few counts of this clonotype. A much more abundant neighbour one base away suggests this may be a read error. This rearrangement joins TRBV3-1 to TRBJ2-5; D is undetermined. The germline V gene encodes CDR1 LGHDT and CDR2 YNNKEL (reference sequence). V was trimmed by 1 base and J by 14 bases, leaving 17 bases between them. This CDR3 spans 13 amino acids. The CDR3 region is CASSQGVARAAYF. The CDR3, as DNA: TGTGCCAGCAGCCAAGGGGTAGCTCGCGCGGCTTACTTC.

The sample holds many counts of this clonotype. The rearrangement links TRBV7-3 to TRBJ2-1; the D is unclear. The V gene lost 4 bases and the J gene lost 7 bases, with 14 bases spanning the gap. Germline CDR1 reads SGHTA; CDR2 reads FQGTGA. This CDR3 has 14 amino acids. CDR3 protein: CASSSPGPWNEQFF. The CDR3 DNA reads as TGTGCCAGCAGCTCCCCCGGGCCTTGGAATGAGCAGTTCTTC.

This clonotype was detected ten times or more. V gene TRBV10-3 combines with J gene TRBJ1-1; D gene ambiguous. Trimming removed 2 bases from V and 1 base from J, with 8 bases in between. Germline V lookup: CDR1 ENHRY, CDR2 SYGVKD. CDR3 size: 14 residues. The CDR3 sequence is CAISEKGPNTEAFF. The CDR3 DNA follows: TGTGCCATCAGTGAGAAGGGCCCGAACACTGAAGCTTTCTTT.

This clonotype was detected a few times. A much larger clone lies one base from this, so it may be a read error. CDR3 amino acids: CATRGHLNQPQHF. The CDR3, as DNA: TGTGCCACCCGCGGGCACTTAAATCAGCCCCAGCATTTT. The chain joins TRBV15 to TRBJ1-5; D call uncertain. The V end lost 8 bases, the J end lost 4 bases, and 12 bases lay between the germline ends. This CDR3 is built from 13 residues. The germline V gene encodes CDR1 LNHNV and CDR2 YYDKDF (reference sequence).

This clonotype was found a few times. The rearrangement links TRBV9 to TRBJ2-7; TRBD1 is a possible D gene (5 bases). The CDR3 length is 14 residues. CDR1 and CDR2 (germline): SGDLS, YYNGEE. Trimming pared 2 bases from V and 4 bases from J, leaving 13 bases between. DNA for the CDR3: TGTGCCAGCAGCGTGAGTACAGGAGTGTACGAGCAGTACTTC. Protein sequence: CASSVSTGVYEQYF.